This TCR beta chain was profiled in a study of CD8 T cells in Susac syndrome. CDR1 and CDR2 from the germline V gene are LGHDT and YNNKEL (reference sequence). CDR3 length: 16 residues. With 3 bases clipped from V and 4 bases from J, the junction kept 9 bases outside the gene matches. A quantity of about 0.5 to 1 ug RNA underwent reverse transcription using random hexamers. TCRdb processed the immunoSEQ multiplex PCR reads anew with MiXCR; each CDR3 protein has one entry. The sample consists of some 99,000 distinct CDR3 sequences, roughly 96% of them appearing once. This clonotype has just one count. The TCR originated in a human donor in good health. This rearrangement joins TRBV3-1 to TRBJ1-2, with 9 bases that match TRBD1. Material: CD4+ T cells from PBMCs. The CDR3 is CASSQEGQGRLYGYTF. In nucleotides, the CDR3 is TGTGCCAGCAGCCAGGAGGGACAGGGCCGCCTCTATGGCTACACCTTC.